The 9 T cell receptor beta chains in this list originate from one sample, sequenced in a study of Graves' ophthalmopathy and Graves' hyperthyroidism. The authors amplified TCR beta CDR3 regions from RNA transcripts. RT-PCR was first run with HTBI primers, then multiplex PCR in a second round. Via MiXCR, TCRdb re-called the multiplex PCR reads, giving one row per CDR3 protein. The sample carries around 1.1 million distinct CDR3 sequences, less than 45% recorded once. Material for sequencing was peripheral blood or thyroid tissue (not recorded which). These TCRs come from an adult man with Graves' hyperthyroidism.

With regard to this clonotype: A read error may explain this, as a much larger clone is one base away. This rearrangement joins TRBV12-3 or TRBV12-4 to TRBJ1-1, with TRBD1 identical over 8 bases. The CDR3 contains 13 residues. V was clipped by 7 bases and J by 6 bases; unmatched bases: 7. CDR3 protein: CASKTGVGAEAFF. As DNA, the CDR3 is TGTGCCAGCAAGACAGGGGTTGGGGCTGAAGCTTTCTTT.

V is TRBV7-9 and J is TRBJ1-6; D ambiguous. The ends were cut back, 0 bases at V and 9 bases at J, with 9 bases in the middle. The CDR3 spans 14 residues. In germline, CDR1 is SEHNR, CDR2 FQNEAQ (reference sequence). The DNA for the CDR3 is TGTGCCAGCAGCTTAGCGTTTGAGGGTTCACCCCTCCACTTT. Protein sequence: CASSLAFEGSPLHF.

This clonotype was counted ten times or more. The gene calls are TRBV9 and TRBJ1-2, with 7 positions matching TRBD1. The germline V gene encodes CDR1 SGDLS and CDR2 YYNGEE. CDR3 length: 15 residues. V lost 2 bases and J lost 6; bases outside the gene matches: 10. CDR3 loop: CASSVRTGGRDGYTF. As DNA, the CDR3 is TGTGCCAGCAGCGTCCGGACAGGAGGCCGGGATGGCTACACCTTC.

Many counts were recorded for this clonotype. The chain is built from TRBV12-3 or TRBV12-4 and TRBJ1-2; possibly TRBD1 for D (6 bases). The CDR3 extends over 13 amino acids. The V gene lost 3 bases and the J gene lost 5 bases, with 10 bases spanning the gap. In DNA, the CDR3 is TGTGCCAGCAGTTTCAGGGGAAGGTATGGCTACACCTTC. Encoded protein: CASSFRGRYGYTF.

This clonotype was seen once. One base away lies a much larger clone, so this may be a sequencing read error. The rearrangement uses TRBV29-1 and TRBJ2-2, with TRBD1 matching 7 bases. The CDR3 runs to 15 residues. In germline, CDR1 is SQVTM, CDR2 ANQGSEA. V trimming: 7 bases; J trimming: 5 bases; junction bases outside the gene matches: 13. This CDR3 reads CSDASRGLVTGELFF. The CDR3 nucleotides read TGCAGCGATGCATCCAGGGGGTTGGTGACCGGGGAGCTGTTTTTT.

A remark on this clonotype: This may be a read error, as it is one base from a much larger clone. The rearrangement uses TRBV10-3 and TRBJ2-2; D assignment may be TRBD1 or TRBD2 (6 bases each). This CDR3 is 16 amino acids long. Deletions cut 3 bases from V and 4 bases from J, with 15 bases between. CDR1 is ENHRY and CDR2 is SYGVKD in the germline V gene. CDR3 bases: TGTGCCATCAGTGATGGAGGGGGATGGAGCACCGGGGAGCTGTTTTTT. This gives the protein CAISDGGGWSTGELFF.

About this clonotype itself: This sequence may be a read error, since a much larger clone differs from it by one base. V usage is TRBV7-8 and J usage is TRBJ1-1, with 7 bases lining up with TRBD1. This CDR3 has 15 residues. CDR1 and CDR2 (germline): SGHVS, FQNEAQ. The CDR3 here is CAGSYRQGVNTEAFF. The CDR3 bases are TGTGCCGGCAGCTATCGACAGGGCGTGAACACTGAAGCTTTCTTT.

This clonotype was observed a few times. The rearrangement links TRBV12-3 or TRBV12-4 to TRBJ1-1; 9 bases are shared with TRBD1. After removal of 2 bases from V and 1 base from J, the junction contained 5 bases not matched to a gene. The CDR3 is 16 residues long. Here the CDR3 DNA reads TGTGCCAGCAGTTTATTACAGGGGGCCGGGAACACTGAAGCTTTCTTT. It specifies CASSLLQGAGNTEAFF.

This clonotype was counted ten times or more. This chain links TRBV5-1 with TRBJ1-5; D ambiguous. This CDR3 contains 13 residues. The germline CDR1 and CDR2 sequences are SGHRS and YFSETQ. V was shortened by 4 bases and J by 5 bases, with 10 bases between the two germline ends. This chain's CDR3 is CASSPTVDQPQHF. DNA of the CDR3: TGCGCCAGCAGCCCCACAGTAGATCAGCCCCAGCATTTT.